This T cell receptor (beta chain) was identified in a study of cytomegalovirus exposure and HLA in healthy donors. Regarding the study as a whole: Later, an analysis found that TCR clusters from the first cohort tended to co-occur in the roughly 130 validation repertoires. Cytomegalovirus association was assigned to under 200 TCR beta chains. Reportedly, cytomegalovirus status was diagnosed with high sensitivity and specificity.

The J segment lost 5 bases and the V segment lost 4 bases, leaving 8 bases of the junction unmatched. The germline V gene has CDR1 SNHLY and CDR2 FYNNEI. The CDR3 runs 16 residues. For this clone: The target antigen is unknown.

Some clones are missing from TCRdb's copy, which holds only in-frame ones; the method was immunoSEQ multiplex PCR. The sample lists about 130,000 clones, about 94% occurring once. The study drew the donors from its approximately 120-subject validation cohort, separate from the 666-subject first cohort. The sequence derives from a man aged 18 to 35 in good health and CMV-seropositive. Sequencing was carried out using PBMCs. The rearrangement links TRBV2 to TRBJ2-2, with TRBD1 matching 9 bases. The CDR3 region has the DNA TGTGCCAGCAGTGTTTCCGGGACAGGGTTGACCGGGGAGCTGTTTTTT. It translates to CASSVSGTGLTGELFF.